The 11 T cell receptor beta chains below come from one sample, sequenced in a study of T cells in Graves' hyperthyroidism and ophthalmopathy. From RNA transcripts, TCR beta CDR3 regions were amplified. The TCR CDR3 first-round RT-PCR relied on the HTBI primer set. One entry per CDR3 protein results from TCRdb running MiXCR on the multiplex PCR reads. The repertoire holds a few hundred thousand distinct CDR3 sequences, with less than 20% as singletons. The sequenced material came from blood. These receptors all stem from a woman aged 45-59 years with Graves' hyperthyroidism.

This clonotype was seen ten or more times. J is TRBJ2-7 and V is TRBV7-9, with D tentatively TRBD1 (5 bases). Germline CDR1 and CDR2: SEHNR and FQNEAQ (reference sequence). Trimming removed 5 bases at V and 4 bases at J, with 12 bases between. There are 13 residues in the CDR3. CDR3 sequence: CASSPGWQYEQYF. The CDR3 DNA sequence: TGTGCCAGCAGCCCAGGGTGGCAGTACGAGCAGTACTTC.

This clonotype turned up a few times. This sequence joins TRBV9 and TRBJ1-6; D is perhaps TRBD1 (5 bases). V was cut by 1 base and J by 5 bases, with 13 bases left in between. CDR1 and CDR2 (germline): SGDLS, YYNGEE. CDR3 size: 16 residues. CDR3 bases: TGTGCCAGCAGCGTATCCCCCGGGACGGATAATTCACCCCTCCACTTT. It is translated as CASSVSPGTDNSPLHF.

This clonotype was observed a few times. The chain couples TRBV4-1 to TRBJ1-2; D might be TRBD1 (5 bases). Germline-derived CDR1 and CDR2 are MGHRA and YSYEKL. CDR3 length: 15 residues. V was pared by 4 bases and J by 2 bases, with 14 bases between. The CDR3, as DNA: TGCGCCAGCAGCCCGCGTGACAGCCAGAACTATGGCTACACCTTC. Translation gives CASSPRDSQNYGYTF.

This clonotype was seen repeatedly, ten times or more. The chain links TRBV28 to TRBJ2-7; 12 bases align to TRBD1. CDR1 and CDR2 (germline): MDHEN, SYDVKM. V was pared by 2 bases and J by 4 bases, with 6 bases of the junction left unmatched. CDR3 length: 16 amino acids. This chain's CDR3 is CASSLLGTGGGYEQYF. The CDR3 DNA follows: TGTGCCAGCAGTTTACTCGGGACAGGGGGCGGATACGAGCAGTACTTC.

In regard to this clonotype: This clone may be a read error of a much larger clone one base away. This chain links TRBV20-1 with TRBJ2-1; D might be TRBD1 or TRBD2, each matching 5 bases. Judging by the DNA end, TRBJ2-7 fits better; the J call may be wrong. This CDR3 region has 12 residues. The V gene's germline CDR1 is DFQATT and CDR2 SNEGSKA (reference sequence). As DNA, the CDR3 is TGCAGTGCTCTGGTGAGGGGCCATGAGCAGTACTTC. It encodes CSALVRGHEQYF.

This clonotype has a count of ten or more. The V and J genes are TRBV10-3 and TRBJ2-7; D not certain. Deletions cut 5 bases from V and 3 bases from J, with 8 bases between. The CDR3 runs to 12 residues. Per germline, CDR1 ENHRY and CDR2 SYGVKD. The DNA of the CDR3 is TGTGCCATCAGTCCCTACGGCTACGAGCAGTACTTC. Translation: CAISPYGYEQYF.

This clonotype was picked up many times. The V and J genes are TRBV28 and TRBJ1-1; D gene uncertain. CDR1 and CDR2 (germline): MDHEN, SYDVKM. The CDR3 runs to 14 residues. The V gene lost 5 bases and the J gene lost 1 base, with 11 bases spanning the gap. This chain's CDR3 is CASSPPRRNTEAFF. The DNA of the CDR3 is TGTGCCAGCAGTCCCCCGAGACGGAACACTGAAGCTTTCTTT.

A few counts support this clonotype. The junction departs from the called germline gene at one end, perhaps through a read error. The chain carries TRBV7-9 and TRBJ2-5; 8 nucleotides match TRBD1. The CDR3 loop spans 15 amino acids. Germline values: CDR1 SEHNR, CDR2 FQNEAQ (reference sequence). This chain's CDR3 is CASSLNSGGGEAQYF. Here the CDR3 DNA reads TGTGCCAGCAGCCTAAACTCAGGGGGCGGAGAGGCCCAGTACTTC.

This clonotype occurred many times. The V and J genes are TRBV7-2 and TRBJ2-1; TRBD2 aligns across 10 bases. Germline CDR1 reads SGHTA; CDR2 reads FQGNSA. The CDR3 covers 17 residues. The V segment lost 5 bases and the J segment 1 base; nucleotides outside the gene matches: 8. The CDR3 nucleotides are TGTGCCAGCAGCCCGAAGACTAGCGGGTGGTCCTACAATGAGCAGTTCTTC. Residues: CASSPKTSGWSYNEQFF.

This clonotype was detected only a few times. This chain uses TRBV19 with TRBJ1-6; D might be TRBD1 (6 bases). Germline assignment: CDR1 LNHDA and CDR2 SQIVND (reference sequence). Trimming pared 5 bases from V and 7 bases from J, leaving 21 bases between. The CDR3 has 17 residues. The CDR3 DNA follows: TGTGCCAGTAGTCAAAGACCCGGACAGTTCTGGAATTCACCCCTCCACTTT. Its protein product is CASSQRPGQFWNSPLHF.

The CDR3 protein is CAISELAADYEQYF. CDR3 in DNA: TGTGCCATCAGTGAGCTAGCGGCGGACTACGAGCAGTACTTC. The chain links TRBV10-3 to TRBJ2-7; TRBD2 matches at 7 bases. The CDR3 consists of 14 residues. Germline loops: CDR1 ENHRY, CDR2 SYGVKD. Germline trimming cut 2 bases from V and 3 bases from J; bases unmatched to any gene: 4.